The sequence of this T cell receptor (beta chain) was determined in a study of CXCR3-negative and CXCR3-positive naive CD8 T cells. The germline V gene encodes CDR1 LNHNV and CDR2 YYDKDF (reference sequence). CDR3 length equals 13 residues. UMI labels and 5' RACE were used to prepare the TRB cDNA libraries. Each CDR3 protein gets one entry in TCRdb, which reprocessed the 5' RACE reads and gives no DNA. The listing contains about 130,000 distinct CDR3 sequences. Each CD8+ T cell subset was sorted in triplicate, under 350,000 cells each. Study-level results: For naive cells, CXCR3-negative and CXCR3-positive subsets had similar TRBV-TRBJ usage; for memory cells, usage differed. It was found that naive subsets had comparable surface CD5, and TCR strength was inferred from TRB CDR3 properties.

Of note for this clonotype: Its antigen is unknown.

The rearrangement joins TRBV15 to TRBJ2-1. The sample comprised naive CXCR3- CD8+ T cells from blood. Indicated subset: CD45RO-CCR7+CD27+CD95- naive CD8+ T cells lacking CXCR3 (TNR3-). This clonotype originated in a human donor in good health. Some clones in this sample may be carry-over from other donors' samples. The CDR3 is CATSRERIDEQFF.